The rows below give T cell receptor beta chains drawn from one sample of a study of monozygotic twins with inflammatory bowel disease. TCRdb re-called the 5' RACE reads and gives one entry per CDR3 protein, without DNA. This sample's table has approximately 160,000 distinct CDR3 sequences. The sample consisted of blood. All receptors derive from a human donor with ulcerative colitis or Crohn's disease, or a healthy co-twin of an affected twin (not recorded which). Both conserved end residues are part of each CDR3. Each record gives: V gene, J gene, CDR3 protein.

TRBV4-1	TRBJ2-2	CASSQEREGTGELFF
TRBV7-2	TRBJ1-1	CASSLPSYSGTEAFF
TRBV20-1	TRBJ2-6	CSARQGAGANVLTF
TRBV6-1	TRBJ1-2	CASSKTGTLYGYTF
TRBV29-1	TRBJ2-7	CSVDTGTGSYEQYF
TRBV28	TRBJ2-4	CASSLGGLAKNIQYF
TRBV5-1	TRBJ1-1	CASSPLQGLEAFF
TRBV20-1	TRBJ1-6	CSARGQGSYNSPLHF
TRBV6-5	TRBJ1-2	CASSYSKRTNYGYTF
TRBV6-6	TRBJ2-7	CASSYSEVGEQYF
TRBV20-1	TRBJ2-2	CSARGLTGSDTGELFF
TRBV6-1	TRBJ1-6	CASSRWDGYNSPLHF
TRBV6-5	TRBJ2-3	CASSYSGGTSRTDTQYF
TRBV10-2	TRBJ2-5	CASSEVESQETQYF